The 19 T cell receptor beta chains below all came from one sample that was sequenced in a study of blood T cell repertoires in COVID-19. Generated by immunoSEQ multiplex PCR, the TCRdb table keeps only in-frame clones and is missing some. The sample includes 380,000 or so clones, around nine tenths of them seen just once. Specimen: peripheral blood. The receptor source for this set is a woman aged 60-70 years with COVID-19, enrolled during active disease.

The gene calls are TRBV29-1 and TRBJ1-2, with D perhaps TRBD1 (5 bases). CDR3 size: 13 residues. Looked up from germline, CDR1 is SQVTM and CDR2 is ANQGSEA. Between the trimmed V and J ends, which lost 7 bases and 5 bases, there was a span of 17 bases. This chain's CDR3 is CSATDPSGYGYTF. The DNA of the CDR3 is TGCAGCGCCACGGACCCATCAGGGTATGGCTACACCTTC. The full variable domain, in which reference TRBV29-1 and TRBJ1-2 provide the parts outside the CDR3, is SAVISQKPSRDICQRGTSLTIQCQVDSQVTMMFWYRQQPGQSLTLIATANQGSEATYESGFVIDKFPISRPNLTFSTLTVSNMSPEDSSIYLCSATDPSGYGYTFGSGTRLTVV.

This chain uses TRBV13 with TRBJ2-2; D may be TRBD1 (5 bases). The CDR3 is 17 residues long. Germline V gene data show CDR1 as PRHDT and CDR2 as FYEKMQ (reference sequence). V was clipped by 5 bases and J by 4 bases, with 20 bases between them. CDR3 loop: CASSPNYRGAVTGELFF. The CDR3, as DNA: TGTGCCAGCAGCCCAAATTATAGGGGCGCCGTCACCGGGGAGCTGTTTTTT. The full variable domain, rest sourced from reference TRBV13 and TRBJ2-2, is AAGVIQSPRHLIKEKRETATLKCYPIPRHDTVYWYQQGPGQDPQFLISFYEKMQSDKGSIPDRFSAQQFSDYHSELNMSSLELGDSALYFCASSPNYRGAVTGELFFGEGSRLTVL.

This rearrangement joins TRBV19 to TRBJ1-1, with no clear D. Trimming pared 11 bases from V and 5 bases from J, leaving 18 bases between. The V gene's germline CDR1 is LNHDA and CDR2 SQIVND (reference sequence). The CDR3 runs to 13 residues. CDR3: CAAAPGGQTEAFF. CDR3 in DNA: TGTGCCGCTGCGCCCGGAGGTCAAACTGAAGCTTTCTTT.

This clone was found once. The rearrangement joins TRBV3-1 (or the pseudogene TRBV3-2) to TRBJ2-5; perhaps TRBD2 as D (7 bases). From germline, CDR1 is LGHDT and CDR2 YNNKEL (reference sequence). The ends were cut back, 4 bases at V and 5 bases at J, with 20 bases in the middle. This CDR3 comprises 16 residues. The CDR3 here is CASSLLRPGEGETQYF. The CDR3 nucleotides read TGTGCCAGCAGCCTACTTCGACCAGGGGAGGGGGAGACCCAGTACTTC.

The rearrangement uses TRBV11-2 and TRBJ2-7; 7 positions agree with TRBD1. With V trimmed by 5 bases and J by 3 bases, 7 bases remained unmatched. The CDR3 loop spans 14 amino acids. Germline assignment: CDR1 SGHAT and CDR2 FQNNGV. CDR3 nucleotides: TGTGCCAGCAGCAACCGGGACAGAGTCTACGAGCAGTACTTC. Translating it yields CASSNRDRVYEQYF.

The chain combines TRBV9 with TRBJ1-3; TRBD1 is a possible D gene (6 bases). The germline V gene encodes CDR1 SGDLS and CDR2 YYNGEE. Trimming took off 3 bases at V and 0 bases at J, with 10 bases between the two ends. The CDR3 length is 15 residues. In DNA form, the CDR3 reads TGTGCCAGCAGCGACACAGGGTCCTCTGGAAACACCATATATTTT. It yields the protein CASSDTGSSGNTIYF.

This clone occurred a few times. V is TRBV4-1 and J is TRBJ2-7, with a weak D call TRBD2 (5 bases). Germline CDR1 is MGHRA and CDR2 is YSYEKL. V shed 0 bases and J shed 7 bases, with 16 bases lying between them. The CDR3 runs to 15 residues. The CDR3, as DNA: TGCGCCAGCAGCCAAGATCTTGGTCCTACGGGAGAGCAGTACTTC. It is translated as CASSQDLGPTGEQYF.

The chain links TRBV5-4 to TRBJ2-7, with 10 bases identical to TRBD1. Germline-derived CDR1 and CDR2 are SGHNT and YYREEE (reference sequence). Trimming at V came to 2 bases and at J to 6 bases, leaving 8 bases not matched to a gene. The CDR3 covers 15 residues. CDR3 DNA: TGTGCCAGCAGCTTCAGTCCGGGACAGGGGTCCGAGCAGTACTTC. Translation: CASSFSPGQGSEQYF.

The V call is TRBV7-9, the J call TRBJ2-5, with TRBD2 matching over 10 bases. Germline V gene data show CDR1 as SEHNR and CDR2 as FQNEAQ (reference sequence). With V trimmed by 3 bases and J by 4 bases, 2 bases remained unmatched. The CDR3 length is 14 residues. CDR3 nucleotides: TGTGCCAGCAGCTTTACTAGCGGGGTAGAGACCCAGTACTTC. It encodes CASSFTSGVETQYF.

This chain uses TRBV6-5 with TRBJ2-1, with 11 bases fitting TRBD1. This CDR3 contains 14 residues. Losses at the gene ends were 6 bases for V and 6 bases for J; bases not matched to a gene: 4. Germline V CDR1 and CDR2: MNHEY, SVGAGI. The CDR3 DNA reads as TGTGCCAGCAGGACCGGGACAGGGGGCAATGAGCAGTTCTTC. The encoded protein is CASRTGTGGNEQFF.

J is TRBJ2-7 and V is TRBV5-4; 11 bases line up with TRBD2. Unmatched junction bases numbered 11, after V lost 0 bases and J lost 6 bases. The CDR3 runs 17 residues. The V gene's germline CDR1 is SGHNT and CDR2 YYREEE (reference sequence). CDR3 bases: TGTGCCAGCAGCTTGGCCGTCCTAGCGGGGGGTTACGGCGAGCAGTACTTC. Translating gives CASSLAVLAGGYGEQYF.

The J gene is TRBJ2-3, the V gene TRBV12-3 or TRBV12-4, with 11 bases aligning to TRBD2. The CDR3 totals 13 residues. The junction had 3 bases not matched to a gene; V was cut back by 10 bases and J by 3 bases. The chain's CDR3 is CANRLAGTDTQYF. DNA of the CDR3: TGTGCCAACAGACTAGCGGGAACAGATACGCAGTATTTT.

The chain has TRBV9 and TRBJ2-2; D not certain. V gave up 0 bases and J gave up 7 bases, with 4 bases separating them. The CDR3 contains 12 residues. Per the germline V gene, CDR1 is SGDLS and CDR2 is YYNGEE. The CDR3 is CASSVVVGELFF. CDR3 DNA: TGTGCCAGCAGCGTAGTAGTCGGGGAGCTGTTTTTT.

V and J are TRBV18 and TRBJ1-4; TRBD1 matches 7 bases. Trimming at V came to 6 bases and at J to 8 bases, leaving 15 bases not matched to a gene. Germline CDR1 and CDR2: KGHSH and LQKENI. The CDR3 extends over 16 amino acids. The CDR3 DNA follows: TGTGCCAGCTCTCCCACACAGGGGAAGGCGGGCGAAAAACTGTTTTTT. It codes for CASSPTQGKAGEKLFF.

This rearrangement joins TRBV7-3 to TRBJ1-2; the match to TRBD1 covers 7 bases. Trimming removed 4 bases from V and 5 bases from J; junction bases left unmatched: 13. CDR3 length: 16 amino acids. Germline CDR1 and CDR2: SGHTA and FQGTGA. CDR3 residues: CASSSQPTGFGYGYTF. CDR3 DNA: TGTGCCAGCAGCTCCCAACCGACAGGGTTCGGGTATGGCTACACCTTC.

V gene TRBV19 combines with J gene TRBJ2-2; 7 bases line up with TRBD2. The CDR3 has 13 residues. V gave up 8 bases and J gave up 5 bases; unmatched junction bases: 5. Per the germline V gene, CDR1 is LNHDA and CDR2 is SQIVND (reference sequence). Here the CDR3 DNA reads TGTGCCAGTTCTTGGGAGGGTACCGGGGAGCTGTTTTTT. Translating it yields CASSWEGTGELFF.

The chain employs TRBV3-1 (or the pseudogene TRBV3-2) and TRBJ1-1, with 11 bases aligning to TRBD1. CDR3 size: 14 residues. The germline V gene encodes CDR1 LGHDT and CDR2 YNNKEL (reference sequence). J was trimmed by 11 bases and V by 1 base; bases with no gene match: 6. The CDR3 sequence is CASSQGTGGTRAFF. In nucleotides, the CDR3 is TGTGCCAGCAGCCAAGGGACAGGGGGCACGAGGGCTTTCTTT.

V usage is TRBV4-2 and J usage is TRBJ1-1, with 7 bases aligning to TRBD1. The ends lost 0 bases at V and 11 bases at J; junction bases unmatched: 9. CDR1 LGHNA and CDR2 YNFKEQ come from the germline V gene. The CDR3 contains 14 residues. CDR3 in amino acids: CASSQDWAGGEAFF. CDR3 bases: TGTGCCAGCAGCCAAGATTGGGCAGGGGGTGAGGCTTTCTTT.

The V gene is TRBV5-4, the J gene TRBJ2-1, with 10 bases that match TRBD2. There are 14 residues in the CDR3. Germline values: CDR1 SGHNT, CDR2 YYREEE (reference sequence). V shed 6 bases and J 9 bases; nucleotides not matched to a gene: 9. The CDR3 loop is CASTRTSGLGEQFF. The CDR3 nucleotides read TGTGCCAGCACGCGGACTAGCGGCCTTGGTGAGCAGTTCTTC.